This T cell receptor (beta chain) derives from a study of T cell repertoires in cytomegalovirus infection. Study details: HLA-C-restricted CMV epitopes, recently identified, and well-studied HLA-B-restricted ones were used by the study. Evidence of both CMV infection and a matching HLA type came from public TCR beta signatures. Study-wide findings and caveats: The cumulative frequency of public TCR beta families distinguished individuals who carried CMV together with the relevant HLA.

TCRdb called the reads again in MiXCR, with one record for every CDR3 protein. Here the sample spans some 920,000 distinct CDR3 sequences, around 29% being singletons. Note on this clonotype: Its matching antigen is unknown.

The CDR3 has 13 amino acids. Germline V gene lookup returns CDR1 MDHEN and CDR2 SYDVKM. V gave up 6 bases and J gave up 0 bases, with 7 bases separating them. Sample: cultured CD8+ T cells from PBMCs, taken from culture after CMV antigen stimulation. The chain joins TRBV28 to TRBJ2-3; no reliable D call. The clonotype comes from a human donor in good health (CMV status not recorded). Some clones in this sample may be carry-over from other donors' samples. The DNA for the CDR3 is TGTGCCAGCAGACTTCGAAGCACAGATACGCAGTATTTT. Its translation is CASRLRSTDTQYF.